This T cell receptor beta chain stems from a study of cytomegalovirus exposure and HLA in healthy donors. Study-wide context: HLA-typed donors contributed some 87 million unique TCRs, which were held in an early data release. Out of about 410 genotyped donors, about 80% belonged to the Caucasian-associated ancestry cluster.

The study ran its PCR with 60 Vbeta and 13 Jbeta primers. Assay: immunoSEQ multiplex PCR; the TCRdb copy retains only in-frame clones and omits some. The sample yields about 160,000 clones, of which the top ten take up around 1.9%. The donors comprised healthy bone marrow donors. Findings of the study overall: Researchers counted about 150 TCR beta chains as cytomegalovirus-associated.

A note on this clone: As yet, its antigen is unknown.

This sequence originates from a man between 25 and 39 years old in good health and CMV-seronegative. The source material was PBMCs.

In DNA, the CDR3 is TGTGCCAGCAGTTTGGGGGGGGGCGGTGGGAACTATGGCTACACCTTC. Protein: CASSLGGGGGNYGYTF. The chain recombines TRBV28 with TRBJ1-2; D may be TRBD1 (6 bases). The germline V gene encodes CDR1 MDHEN and CDR2 SYDVKM. Between the trimmed V and J ends, which lost 3 bases and 2 bases, there was a span of 16 bases. The CDR3 runs 16 residues.